This T cell receptor beta chain was recovered during a study of metastatic and nonmetastatic thyroid tumors. No patient received treatment before thyroid surgery. TCRdb reprocessed the PCR reads using MiXCR. The data hold 25,000 to 30,000 clones, with roughly 15% observed a single time. This clone was found many times. Its target is not known. Study conclusions and caveats: Benign nodules were reported to have significantly lower TCR beta diversity than malignant thyroid tumors, in blood and tumor.

Per the germline V gene, CDR1 is SGHVS and CDR2 is FNYEAQ. V shed 5 bases and J 10 bases; nucleotides not matched to a gene: 4. The CDR3 is 14 amino acids. This chain uses TRBV7-6 with TRBJ2-1; 14 bases agree with TRBD2. The sample consisted of blood. The clonotype originates from a female donor with papillary thyroid cancer or a benign thyroid nodule (not recorded which). Some clones in this sample may be carry-over from other donors' samples. The CDR3 bases are TGTGCCAGCAGCCACGGGACTAGCGGGAGCGAGCAGTTCTTC. Translation: CASSHGTSGSEQFF. Using reference TRBV7-6 and TRBJ2-1 for the parts outside the CDR3, the full variable domain is GAGVSQSPRYKVTKRGQDVALRCDPISGHVSLYWYRQALGQGPEFLTYFNYEAQQDKSGLPNDRFSAERPEGSISTLTIQRTEQRDSAMYRCASSHGTSGSEQFFGPGTRLTVL.